This T cell receptor (beta chain) stems from a study of T cell repertoires in cytomegalovirus infection. Study details: Evidence of both CMV infection and a matching HLA type came from public TCR beta signatures. Regarding the study as a whole: Identification of carriers of CMV plus the relevant HLA was performed using cumulative public TCR beta family frequency. What dominated the ex vivo response were HLA-C-restricted CMV-specific TCR beta clonotypes.

This clonotype turned up a few times. Its antigen is not known. V lost 6 bases and J lost 4; bases outside the gene matches: 13. The CDR3 covers 17 residues. CDR1 is SNHLY and CDR2 is FYNNEI in the germline V gene. TCRdb reanalysed the reads using MiXCR and keeps one entry per CDR3 protein. The sample has 150,000 to 200,000 distinct CDR3 sequences, 15% to 20% seen once. What was sequenced was PBMCs. The chain has TRBV2 and TRBJ2-1; 9 nucleotides align to TRBD1. This TCR came from a human donor in good health (CMV status not recorded). Some clones in this sample may be carry-over from other donors' samples. The CDR3 DNA reads TGTGCCAGCAGCCGGATCGGACAGGGGACAGGGTACAATGAGCAGTTCTTC. As protein: CASSRIGQGTGYNEQFF.